This TCR beta chain is from a study of blood T cell repertoires in COVID-19. The participants were between 18 and 89 years old and came from roughly 24 US areas. Cohorts were assigned according to the clinical history that participants reported. In Cohort 3, a recovered donor had either two negative PCRs, clearance, or symptom resolution. This CDR3 contains 15 residues. Looked up from germline, CDR1 is SGHDT and CDR2 is YYEEEE. Trimming at V came to 0 bases and at J to 4 bases, leaving 3 bases not matched to a gene. The protocol was immunoSEQ multiplex PCR, while the TCRdb copy is restricted to in-frame clones and leaves out a portion. The sample contains under 250,000 clones, about four fifths of which appear only once.

V gene TRBV5-6 combines with J gene TRBJ1-2; 10 bases fit TRBD1. The sequence was obtained from a woman aged 60-75 years who had recovered from COVID-19. The sequencing sample was made of PBMCs or T cells enriched from blood (not recorded which). CDR3 coding DNA: TGTGCCAGCAGCTTGGGGGACAGGGGCCTCTATGGCTACACCTTC. Translating gives CASSLGDRGLYGYTF.